This entry concerns a single T cell receptor beta chain. Its antigen remains undetermined. There are no base qualities to consult, and no much larger clone falls within one base. V is reduced by 0 bases and J by 4 bases, leaving a spacing of 24 bases between them. CDR1 and CDR2 (LGHNA, YNFKEQ) derive from the germline V gene. Taken from cysteine to phenylalanine, the CDR3 has 19 residues. Kept here is only the CDR3 DNA, which spans 57 bases and is read in frame from base 1. The record originates from a study of pediatric ulcerative colitis (dated by TCRdb to the late 2010s). Background on the whole study: Among the ulcerative colitis patients, roughly 7 had pancolitis and two had left-sided colitis, and histology in every patient was consistent with ulcerative colitis. About nine newly diagnosed, treatment-naive pediatric ulcerative colitis patients and a handful of non-IBD control children each provided paired blood and rectal samples. By Pediatric Ulcerative Colitis Activity Index, mild disease was classified in a couple of patients, moderate disease in four and acute severe colitis in three. Overall study outcomes, separate from this receptor: Blood-derived T cells may have been included in rectal pinch biopsies, especially in patients with overt colitis. Features of the rectal repertoire distinguished controls, mild-moderate colitis patients and acute severe colitis patients, and in acute severe colitis rectal diversity was lower because of clonal expansions. For technical reasons, blood samples from a couple of patients gave substantially fewer templates, and these samples were excluded from the blood-rectal overlap analysis. A couple of rectal CDR3 clonotypes were detected in all ulcerative colitis patients and were not detected in any of the controls. Because repertoires came from total lymphocyte DNA, patterns in rare subsets such as regulatory T cells may not be reflected. With only a few individuals, the healthy control group was small. Clonal overlap between a subject's own blood and rectum was significantly greater in ulcerative colitis patients than in controls, which suggests more T cell trafficking to inflamed tissue.

During colonoscopy, one to two pinch biopsies were obtained from the rectum for research. Before the diagnostic colonoscopy, none of the ulcerative colitis patients had been given any immunosuppressive medication. Before DNA was isolated, the rectal biopsies underwent proteinase K digestion. The Wizard kit (Promega) was used to extract genomic DNA from the blood and intestinal samples. Through the immunoSEQ TRB Survey service, multiplex V and J primers were used to amplify rearranged CDR3 beta regions from genomic DNA. Survey-level sequencing depth of up to 500,000 reads per sample was used to keep depth equal across samples. The libraries were purified and pooled, then sequenced using Illumina technology. In the source study's methods: immunoSEQ online tools were used for productive clonality, sample overlap, pairwise scatters, CDR3 beta length, V/D/J gene usage and productiveness. Calculated diversity was the number of unique rearrangements divided by total templates times 100; Shannon and Simpson indices were also computed. Principal component analysis used the R prcomp function and ggbiplot package on Z-score normalized data. Blood-rectal clonal overlap within each subject was quantified with Morisita's index. This is the immuneACCESS table as TCRdb keeps it, with only in-frame sequences that have V and J called. A part of the clones is gone; compared with another copy, unresolved V genes explain less than half, and the rest is unexplained. V and J calls and clone size come straight from that table; D and trimming were deduced from the DNA. The sample includes 36,000 or so clones, with 73% observed a single time. 0.74% of the sample comes from the top ten.

The rearranged chain carries TRBV4-2 and TRBJ2-5, with TRBD2 as a weak D call on 6 bases. The sequence came from a boy aged 10-17 years with moderate ulcerative colitis. Source material: gut tissue. The CDR3 protein sequence reads: CASSQDRDSLFGAAETQYF. Read as DNA, the sequence is TGTGCCAGCAGCCAAGACCGGGACTCGCTCTTCGGAGCTGCAGAGACCCAGTACTTC.